Listed here are 19 T cell receptor beta chains from one sample, sequenced in a study of T cell changes during pregnancy in multiple sclerosis (dated by TCRdb to about 2019). Libraries came from the immunoSEQ multiplex PCR assay. Drawn from immuneACCESS, this table holds only the in-frame rearrangements with V and J called that TCRdb kept. Clones are partly lost; checked studies trace under half to an unresolved V gene and leave the rest unexplained. In all, the sample holds over 50,000 clones, and around nine tenths of those were seen once. The ten most abundant clones make up approximately 5.3% of the sample. The sequencing input was peripheral blood from another person, used as feeder cells. The source is a human donor whose cells served as feeder cells for cultures in a pregnancy study.

The chain employs TRBV7-9 and TRBJ1-1, with TRBD1 matching 9 bases. V gave up 2 bases and J gave up 1 base; unmatched junction bases: 5. This CDR3 region has 16 residues. The germline V gene has CDR1 SEHNR and CDR2 FQNEAQ (reference sequence). Here the CDR3 reads CASSLSQGQGNTEAFF. In DNA, the CDR3 is TGTGCCAGCAGCTTAAGCCAGGGACAGGGGAACACTGAAGCTTTCTTT.

The V call is TRBV11-3, the J call TRBJ2-2, with D tentatively TRBD1 (5 bases). The germline CDR1 and CDR2 sequences are SGHNT and YENEEA. V dropped 5 bases and J dropped 3 bases, with 13 bases sitting between them. The CDR3 runs to 15 residues. CDR3 sequence reads: CASSAQGRDTGELFF. In nucleotides, the CDR3 is TGTGCCAGCAGCGCCCAGGGCCGAGACACCGGGGAGCTGTTTTTT. The whole variable domain, remainder taken from reference TRBV11-3 and TRBJ2-2, is EAGVVQSPRYKIIEKKQPVAFWCNPISGHNTLYWYLQNLGQGPELLIRYENEEAVDDSQLPKDRFSAERLKGVDSTLKIQPAELGDSAVYLCASSAQGRDTGELFFGEGSRLTVL.

A remark on this clone: An end of the junction does not agree with germline; a read error may underlie this. The chain uses TRBV28 and TRBJ1-1; D uncertain. The CDR3 runs 13 residues. Germline V CDR1 and CDR2: MDHEN, SYDVKM. CDR3 protein: CASNLPGNTEAFF. The CDR3 bases are TGTGCCAGCAATTTACCCGGGAACACTGAAGCTTTCTTT. The whole variable domain, remainder taken from reference TRBV28 and TRBJ1-1, is DVKVTQSSRYLVKRTGEKVFLECVQDMDHENMFWYRQDPGLGLRLIYFSYDVKMKEKGDIPEGYSVSREKKERFSLILESASTNQTSMYLCASNLPGNTEAFFGQGTRLTVV.

The chain has TRBV19 and TRBJ2-2; TRBD1 might be the D (6 bases). V was clipped by 7 bases and J by 1 base, with 19 bases between them. From germline, CDR1 is LNHDA and CDR2 SQIVND (reference sequence). The CDR3 covers 17 residues. CDR3 nucleotides: TGTGCCAGTAAGGGGGATCGCGGTCGTAGGAACACCGGGGAGCTGTTTTTT. Translation gives CASKGDRGRRNTGELFF.

The CDR3 DNA reads as TGTGCCAGCAGGGGGGACACGGAAGGGACCCAGTACTTC. Encoded protein: CASRGDTEGTQYF. This chain uses TRBV2 with TRBJ2-5, with D perhaps matching TRBD1 (6 bases). The ends were cut back, 6 bases at V and 7 bases at J, with 15 bases in the middle. The CDR3 spans 13 residues. Germline V CDR1 and CDR2: SNHLY, FYNNEI. Together with reference TRBV2 and TRBJ2-5, the CDR3 gives the full variable domain: EPEVTQTPSHQVTQMGQEVILRCVPISNHLYFYWYRQILGQKVEFLVSFYNNEISEKSEIFDDQFSVERPDGSNFTLKIRSTKLEDSAMYFCASRGDTEGTQYFGPGTRLLVL.

The chain links TRBV9 to TRBJ1-5; no clear D. Germline assignment: CDR1 SGDLS and CDR2 YYNGEE. V lost 2 bases, J lost 3 bases, and 6 bases lay in between. The CDR3 contains 13 residues. In DNA form, the CDR3 reads TGTGCCAGCAGCGTGAGTCCCAATCAGCCCCAGCATTTT. This codes for CASSVSPNQPQHF.

The gene calls are TRBV5-1 and TRBJ2-2; 8 nucleotides align to TRBD1. The CDR3 is 14 amino acids. Germline V lookup: CDR1 SGHRS, CDR2 YFSETQ. V lost 5 bases, J lost 4 bases, and 4 bases stayed unmatched. CDR3 sequence (DNA): TGCGCCAGCAGTCGCGACAGGGGCACCGGGGAGCTGTTTTTT. Residues: CASSRDRGTGELFF. The variable domain in full, with the rest retrieved from reference TRBV5-1 and TRBJ2-2, is KAGVTQTPRYLIKTRGQQVTLSCSPISGHRSVSWYQQTPGQGLQFLFEYFSETQRNKGNFPGRFSGRQFSNSRSEMNVSTLELGDSALYLCASSRDRGTGELFFGEGSRLTVL.

The chain combines TRBV5-1 with TRBJ1-4; D is unclear. Germline loops: CDR1 SGHRS, CDR2 YFSETQ. This CDR3 has 15 amino acids. Trimming took off 0 bases at V and 8 bases at J, with 14 bases between the two ends. The CDR3 DNA reads as TGCGCCAGCAGCTTGGCCCAACGGGTGGGGGAAAAACTGTTTTTT. Its translation is CASSLAQRVGEKLFF.

The rearrangement uses TRBV4-2 and TRBJ2-7; TRBD2 matches at 11 bases. This CDR3 contains 16 residues. V lost 0 bases to trimming and J lost 0 bases; unmatched junction nucleotides: 1. From germline, CDR1 is LGHNA and CDR2 YNFKEQ. The CDR3: CASSQDGTSGSYEQYF. The CDR3 DNA is TGTGCCAGCAGCCAAGATGGGACTAGCGGCTCCTACGAGCAGTACTTC.

The chain employs TRBV7-9 and TRBJ2-3; 15 positions match TRBD2. V lost 5 bases and J lost 5; bases outside the gene matches: 2. The length of the CDR3 is 15 residues. Germline CDR1 SEHNR, CDR2 FQNEAQ (reference sequence). The CDR3 loop is CASSTGLAGGDTQYF. The CDR3 nucleotides are TGTGCCAGCAGCACGGGACTAGCGGGGGGAGATACGCAGTATTTT. Filled out from reference TRBV7-9 and TRBJ2-3, the complete variable domain reads DTGVSQNPRHKITKRGQNVTFRCDPISEHNRLYWYRQTLGQGPEFLTYFQNEAQLEKSRLLSDRFSAERPKGSFSTLEIQRTEQGDSAMYLCASSTGLAGGDTQYFGPGTRLTVL.

The chain recombines TRBV11-3 with TRBJ2-5; 8 nucleotides line up with TRBD1. Trimming cost V 3 bases and J 5 bases; bases outside gene matches: 8. CDR3 length: 15 amino acids. Germline loops: CDR1 SGHNT, CDR2 YENEEA. CDR3 sequence (DNA): TGTGCCAGCAGCTTCCGGACAGGGCCGGGGGAGACCCAGTACTTC. Its translation is CASSFRTGPGETQYF. The variable domain in full, with the rest retrieved from reference TRBV11-3 and TRBJ2-5, is EAGVVQSPRYKIIEKKQPVAFWCNPISGHNTLYWYLQNLGQGPELLIRYENEEAVDDSQLPKDRFSAERLKGVDSTLKIQPAELGDSAVYLCASSFRTGPGETQYFGPGTRLLVL.

The J gene is TRBJ2-7, the V gene TRBV12-5; D perhaps matches TRBD2 (6 bases). CDR1 and CDR2 from the germline V gene are LGHNT and FRNRAP. The CDR3 spans 17 residues. V lost 6 bases, J lost 3 bases, and 24 bases lay in between. CDR3 nucleotides: TGTGCTAGTGGCCTAATGCGGGACTCGCGGCAGGTCTACGAGCAGTACTTC. Translated, it gives CASGLMRDSRQVYEQYF.

The rearrangement uses TRBV5-6 and TRBJ2-7, with D perhaps TRBD2 (6 bases). In germline, CDR1 is SGHDT, CDR2 YYEEEE. The CDR3 has 14 amino acids. Trimming took off 6 bases at V and 12 bases at J, with 25 bases between the two ends. CDR3 region: CASTPGVTGVPLYF. CDR3 sequence (DNA): TGTGCCAGCACCCCCGGGGTTACGGGGGTCCCTCTGTACTTC.

About this clone: Germline is not matched at one junction end, which may reflect a read error. The CDR3 bases are TGTGCCAGCAGTTCAGGGGGCTCCCACAATGAGCAGTTCTTC. Translated, it gives CASSSGGSHNEQFF. The chain employs TRBV27 and TRBJ2-1; TRBD1 aligns across 8 bases. Germline V gene data show CDR1 as MNHEY and CDR2 as SMNVEV (reference sequence). The CDR3 has 14 amino acids.

The chain recombines TRBV18 with TRBJ1-5; no firm D call. V was trimmed by 1 base and J by 2 bases, leaving 12 bases between them. Germline V gives CDR1 KGHSH, CDR2 LQKENI. The CDR3 covers 16 residues. The CDR3 DNA follows: TGTGCCAGCTCACCACGAGCGACACTAGGCAATCAGCCCCAGCATTTT. Amino acid sequence: CASSPRATLGNQPQHF.

This clone ranks as medium-sized. The chain employs TRBV2 and TRBJ2-7, with D perhaps being TRBD1 or TRBD2 (5 bases each). V lost 6 bases and J 6 bases, leaving 18 bases between the germline ends. Per the germline V gene, CDR1 is SNHLY and CDR2 is FYNNEI. This CDR3 is built from 14 residues. CDR3: CASSTRDPRPEQYF. In DNA form, the CDR3 reads TGTGCCAGCAGCACCCGGGACCCGCGGCCCGAGCAGTACTTC.

The chain couples TRBV11-2 to TRBJ1-1, with D maybe TRBD1 (5 bases). The CDR3 is 13 residues long. CDR1 is SGHAT, CDR2 FQNNGV, per germline. The V end was cut by 5 bases, the J end by 5 bases, with 12 bases between. The CDR3 DNA reads TGTGCCAGCAGCCGCAGGGAAAGGACTGAAGCTTTCTTT. This gives the protein CASSRRERTEAFF. Full variable domain (outside the CDR3, taken from reference TRBV11-2 and TRBJ1-1): EAGVAQSPRYKIIEKRQSVAFWCNPISGHATLYWYQQILGQGPKLLIQFQNNGVVDDSQLPKDRFSAERLKGVDSTLKIQPAKLEDSAVYLCASSRRERTEAFFGQGTRLTVV.

J is TRBJ1-1 and V is TRBV27; D ambiguous. The CDR3 runs 15 residues. Trimming took off 4 bases at V and 11 bases at J, with 23 bases between the two ends. Germline V gene sequence: CDR1 MNHEY, CDR2 SMNVEV (reference sequence). CDR3 region: CASSSLAQGTLGAFF. The CDR3 DNA is TGTGCCAGCAGTTCCCTGGCCCAAGGTACCCTGGGGGCTTTCTTT.

The chain employs TRBV6-1 and TRBJ1-2, with D possibly being TRBD1 (6 bases). There are 13 residues in the CDR3. Deletions cut 2 bases from V and 7 bases from J, with 11 bases between. Per the germline V gene, CDR1 is MNHNS and CDR2 is SASEGT. In nucleotides, the CDR3 is TGTGCCAGCAGTGAACTCGGGGGCTCTGGCTACACCTTC. This sequence encodes CASSELGGSGYTF.